These T cell receptor beta chains were read from a single sample in a study of Ad26.COV2.S vaccination and SARS-CoV-2 variants. Clones were read by immunoSEQ multiplex PCR, and TCRdb kept only the in-frame ones, dropping some. The sample lists some 340,000 clones; about 82% were seen once. The sequenced sample was peripheral blood, obtained in a trial of Ad26.COV2.S vaccine versus placebo. The receptors were sampled from a person between 18 and 60 years old who received the Ad26.COV2.S COVID-19 vaccine or a placebo. CDR3s include the opening cysteine and the closing phenylalanine or tryptophan. D genes are given only for firm matches. Size is omitted from some rows. Given values are once, few, many or a class for expanded clones.

TRBV6-2/TRBV6-3	TRBD1	.	TRBJ2-7	TGTGCCAGCAGCCCCTACGACAGGGACGAGCAGTACTTC	CASSPYDRDEQYF
TRBV2	.	.	TRBJ1-1	TGTGCCAGCAGTGACAGGGCGAACACTGAAGCTTTCTTT	CASSDRANTEAFF
TRBV6-2/TRBV6-3	.	.	TRBJ2-5	TGTGCCAGCAGTTACTGGGGTCGCGAGACCCAGTACTTC	CASSYWGRETQYF
TRBV10-2	TRBD2	.	TRBJ2-1	TGCGCCAGCAGTGTCGCGGGGGGCAGGAATGAGCAGTTCTTC	CASSVAGGRNEQFF
TRBV7-9	.	.	TRBJ1-2	TGTGCCAGCAGCTCCAACAGTGGGGGCCATGGCTACACCTTC	CASSSNSGGHGYTF
TRBV14	.	.	TRBJ2-3	TGTGCCAGCAGCCAAGAATCGGGTGTGAGGAATACGCAGTATTTT	CASSQESGVRNTQYF
TRBV3-1/TRBV3-2	.	.	TRBJ1-5	TGTGCCAGCAGCCATCCCACAGGGATTCAGCCCCAGCATTTT	CASSHPTGIQPQHF
TRBV2	.	.	TRBJ2-7	TGTGCCAGCAGTCTTCAAAAGACTGAGACCGAGCAGTACTTC	CASSLQKTETEQYF
TRBV11-2	TRBD1	.	TRBJ1-6	TGTGCCAGCAGCTTAGACAGGGGGCGTTCACCCCTCCACTTT	CASSLDRGRSPLHF
TRBV11-1	.	.	TRBJ2-7	TGTGCCAGCAGCTTCCCTCGGGGAGGTCCTTCCTACGAGCAGTACTTC	CASSFPRGGPSYEQYF
TRBV15	.	.	TRBJ1-4	TGTGCCACCAGCAGAGATAAGGGAAGGGGCGAAAAACTGTTTTTT	CATSRDKGRGEKLFF
TRBV9	.	.	TRBJ1-1	TGTGCCAGCAGCGTCCTTCAGGTCGGCGAAGCTTTCTTT	CASSVLQVGEAFF
TRBV19	.	.	TRBJ1-4	TGTGCCAGTAGTATGGGGACGGAAAAACTGTTTTTT	CASSMGTEKLFF
TRBV30	TRBD1	.	TRBJ1-5	TGTGCCTGGTCCCCGGGACAGGGGGCTGGTCAGCCCCAGCATTTT	CAWSPGQGAGQPQHF
TRBV28	TRBD1	.	TRBJ1-1	TGTGCCAGCAGTTTCCGGACAGGGAGCACTGAAGCTTTCTTT	CASSFRTGSTEAFF
TRBV7-9	.	.	TRBJ1-2	TGTGCCAGCAGCTTAGGCAGGGACTATGGCTACACCTTC	CASSLGRDYGYTF
TRBV7-2	TRBD1	once	TRBJ2-3	TGTGCCAGCAGCCCGACAGGGCGGGCAGATACGCAGTATTTT	CASSPTGRADTQYF
TRBV9	.	.	TRBJ1-6	TGTGCCAGCAGCGTAGGGCGGACTTATTCACCCCTCCACTTT	CASSVGRTYSPLHF
TRBV6-2/TRBV6-3	TRBD1	.	TRBJ2-4	TGTGCCAGCAGTGCCGATGGACAGGGGGCTAAAACAGCCAAAAACATTCAGTACTTC	CASSADGQGAKTAKNIQYF
TRBV7-2	TRBD1	.	TRBJ1-2	TGTGCCAGCAGTCGCCTGACAGGGGCTTCTCGCTACACCTTC	CASSRLTGASRYTF
TRBV20-1	TRBD1	.	TRBJ1-5	TGCAGTGCTAGTGACGGGACAGCGAGCCAGCCCCAGCATTTT	CSASDGTASQPQHF
TRBV7-2	.	.	TRBJ2-7	TGTGCCAGCAGCTTATTCGAGTTGACGACAGCACACGAGCAGTACTTC	CASSLFELTTAHEQYF
TRBV30	TRBD1	.	TRBJ2-1	TGTGCCTGGAGTCGGGACAGGGTTTACAATGAGCAGTTCTTC	CAWSRDRVYNEQFF
TRBV4-2	TRBD2	.	TRBJ2-5	TGTGCCAGCAGCCAAGCTTCTAGCGGTATACAAGAGACCCAGTACTTC	CASSQASSGIQETQYF
TRBV6-2/TRBV6-3	.	.	TRBJ2-4	TGTGCCAGCAGTTACTCGAAGTCGGTCCAGGGGTTACTAGCCAAAAACATTCAGTACTTC	CASSYSKSVQGLLAKNIQYF
TRBV4-2	.	.	TRBJ1-4	TGTGCCAGCAGCCAAAACCTACCCGAGACAGGTTCTAATGAAAAACTGTTTTTT	CASSQNLPETGSNEKLFF
TRBV7-3	TRBD1	.	TRBJ2-3	TGTGCCAGCAGCTTAACGGGGACAGACACAGATACGCAGTATTTT	CASSLTGTDTDTQYF
TRBV21-1	.	.	TRBJ1-5	TGTGCCAGCAGCCCCGGGACAGGTAGCAATCAGCCCCAGCATTTT	CASSPGTGSNQPQHF
TRBV5-5	.	.	TRBJ1-1	TGTGCCAGCAGCCCATCGACGGGGTCTCTGAGCACTGAAGCTTTCTTT	CASSPSTGSLSTEAFF
TRBV18	.	.	TRBJ2-5	TGTGCCAGCTCACCCCAGACGGGGCTCCCACCCGTGTACCAAGAGACCCAGTACTTC	CASSPQTGLPPVYQETQYF
TRBV2	.	.	TRBJ1-3	TGTGCCAGCAGTGGGGCTAGGTCTGGAAACACCATATATTTT	CASSGARSGNTIYF
TRBV5-1	.	.	TRBJ2-7	TGCGCCAGCAGCTTGTTGACCACCTACGAGCAGTACTTC	CASSLLTTYEQYF
TRBV28	.	.	TRBJ1-2	TGTGCCAGCAGTAGAATCGAGAACTATGGCTACACCTTC	CASSRIENYGYTF
TRBV6-2/TRBV6-3	TRBD2	.	TRBJ2-3	TGTGCCAGCAGCCGAAGGGGTAGCGGGGTAACAGATACGCAGTATTTT	CASSRRGSGVTDTQYF
TRBV6-5	.	.	TRBJ2-3	TGTGCCAGCTGTTCCGTTTCAGTCGGCACAGATACGCAGTATTTT	CASCSVSVGTDTQYF
TRBV19	.	.	TRBJ2-2	TGTGCCAGTAGTATAGTGGTGGGGGCCAAGATGGGGACCGGGGAGCTGTTTTTT	CASSIVVGAKMGTGELFF
TRBV7-2	.	.	TRBJ1-1	TGTGCCAGCAGCTTAAGGGGCGGGGGCACTGAAGCTTTCTTT	CASSLRGGGTEAFF
TRBV5-1	.	once	TRBJ2-7	TGCGCCAGCAGCTTGGCTGTCGCAACCGCTATAACCTACGAGCAGTACTTC	CASSLAVATAITYEQYF
TRBV30	.	.	TRBJ1-2	TGTGCCTGGAGCCCCGGGGCCCGCCCCCGAGGCTACACCTTC	CAWSPGARPRGYTF
TRBV30	TRBD1	.	TRBJ2-7	TGTGCCTGGAGTGTCGACAGGGCTCGCGAGCAGTACTTC	CAWSVDRAREQYF
TRBV7-3	.	.	TRBJ2-7	TGTGCCAGCAGCTTATCGGGGGCAGGCTACGAGCAGTACTTC	CASSLSGAGYEQYF
TRBV2	.	once	TRBJ1-1	TGTGCCAGCAGTGCAAAGGTCAACACTGAAGCTTTCTTT	CASSAKVNTEAFF
TRBV4-3	TRBD1	once	TRBJ2-3	TGCGCCAGCAGCCAAAACAGGGGTAAAGGGACAGATACGCAGTATTTT	CASSQNRGKGTDTQYF
TRBV7-2	.	once	TRBJ1-1	TGTGCCAGCAGCAAAAACAGGGTGAACACTGAAGCTTTCTTT	CASSKNRVNTEAFF
TRBV4-1	.	.	TRBJ2-5	TGCGCCAGCAGCCAAGCCGAAGGGGAGGAGACCCAGTACTTC	CASSQAEGEETQYF
TRBV11-3	TRBD2	.	TRBJ2-7	TGTGCCAGCAGCTCCCGGGGGGACTACGAGCAGTACTTC	CASSSRGDYEQYF
TRBV29-1	.	.	TRBJ2-3	TGCAGCGGCTTTAAGGGGAGCACAGATACGCAGTATTTT	CSGFKGSTDTQYF
TRBV11-2	.	.	TRBJ2-7	TGTGCCAGCAGCTTCGACGGTAGCTCCTACGAGCAGTACTTC	CASSFDGSSYEQYF
TRBV29-1	TRBD1	.	TRBJ1-1	TGCAGCGTCAATATCAGGACAGGGAACACTGAAGCTTTCTTT	CSVNIRTGNTEAFF
TRBV18	.	.	TRBJ1-2	TGTGCCAGCTCACCCACAGACAGGCTTAACTATGGCTACACCTTC	CASSPTDRLNYGYTF
TRBV19	.	.	TRBJ2-3	TGTGCCAGTAGTATAGGCAGGGTCTGGGCGCAGTATTTT	CASSIGRVWAQYF
TRBV5-1	.	once	TRBJ1-2	TGCGCCAGCAGCTGGGACGGAGAGAACTATGGCTACACCTTC	CASSWDGENYGYTF
TRBV6-5	.	.	TRBJ1-1	TGTGCCAGCAGAGGAGGGAGTAGGGCTGAAGCTTTCTTT	CASRGGSRAEAFF
TRBV4-3	.	.	TRBJ1-2	TGCGCCAGCAGCCAAGACGGAGGGTATGGCTACACCTTC	CASSQDGGYGYTF
TRBV5-4	.	.	TRBJ2-3	TGTGCCAGCAGCCTAGAGGGGGGGAGCACAGATACGCAGTATTTT	CASSLEGGSTDTQYF
TRBV5-4	.	.	TRBJ2-4	TGTGCCAGCAGCTTTGGTTCACGGGGTCTAGCCAAAAACATTCAGTACTTC	CASSFGSRGLAKNIQYF
TRBV2	.	few	TRBJ2-7	TGTGCCGGGAGGGGGGGAGGCCCCTACGAGCAGTACTTC	CAGRGGGPYEQYF